The 14 T cell receptor beta chains given below trace back to one sample, sequenced in a study of blood T cells in healthy people across ages. Then a second PCR, running about 6 to 11 cycles, was carried out with a sample-barcoded 5' primer and a J-beta primer mix. A single record per CDR3 protein comes from TCRdb applying MiXCR to the 5' RACE reads. The sample holds around 650,000 distinct CDR3 sequences, about 34% seen once. Sequencing was performed on blood. All receptors come from a woman older than 75 in good health.

The genes are TRBV10-3 and TRBJ1-5; tentative D call: TRBD1 (5 bases). This CDR3 is 14 amino acids long. V lost 3 bases and J 7 bases, leaving 13 bases between the germline ends. From germline, CDR1 is ENHRY and CDR2 SYGVKD. CDR3 in amino acids: CAISDGGSGQPQHF. The DNA for the CDR3 is TGTGCCATCAGTGACGGGGGGTCGGGGCAGCCCCAGCATTTT.

This clonotype was seen many times. The CDR3 region has the DNA TGTGCCAGCAGCCAAGGGGAGGGATCGTACGATACGCAGTATTTT. Its translation: CASSQGEGSYDTQYF. The chain links TRBV4-2 to TRBJ2-3; TRBD2 matches at 7 bases. V lost 1 base to trimming and J lost 6 bases; unmatched junction nucleotides: 7. This CDR3 has 15 amino acids. The germline gives CDR1 LGHNA, CDR2 YNFKEQ.

J is TRBJ2-1 and V is TRBV2; D not certain. The CDR3 is made up of 16 amino acids. V lost 1 base and J lost 0, with 10 bases in between. The germline V gene encodes CDR1 SNHLY and CDR2 FYNNEI. CDR3 DNA: TGTGCCAGCAGTGAAGGGCGTGGCTACTCCTACAATGAGCAGTTCTTC. Protein product: CASSEGRGYSYNEQFF.

This clonotype was picked up a small number of times. A single base separates this from a much larger clone, so it may be a read error. This chain joins TRBV27 and TRBJ2-3; tentative D call: TRBD2 (6 bases). Deletions cut 5 bases from V and 2 bases from J, with 17 bases between. Germline assignment: CDR1 MNHEY and CDR2 SMNVEV (reference sequence). The CDR3 runs 16 residues. The DNA of the CDR3 is TGTGCCAGCAGTCCCCTGGCGTGGGGGGTCACAGATACGCAGTATTTT. It yields the protein CASSPLAWGVTDTQYF.

This clonotype has a handful of counts. This chain joins TRBV30 and TRBJ2-2; unclear D gene. V shed 0 bases and J shed 6 bases, with 11 bases lying between them. The CDR3 contains 14 residues. CDR1 and CDR2 (germline): GTSNPN, SVGIG (reference sequence). The DNA for the CDR3 is TGTGCCTGGAGTGTACGACTGGATTCCGGGGAGCTGTTTTTT. This sequence encodes CAWSVRLDSGELFF.

This clonotype was detected ten times or more. The chain carries TRBV20-1 and TRBJ2-5; D remains unclear. Germline loops: CDR1 DFQATT, CDR2 SNEGSKA (reference sequence). Trimming took off 7 bases at V and 3 bases at J, with 9 bases between the two ends. The CDR3 extends over 11 amino acids. The CDR3 sequence is CSVNPKETQYF. CDR3 DNA: TGCAGTGTGAATCCGAAAGAGACCCAGTACTTC.

This clonotype was observed many times. The chain links TRBV15 to TRBJ2-5, with TRBD1 matching 7 bases. The length of the CDR3 is 19 residues. Germline V gene lookup returns CDR1 LNHNV and CDR2 YYDKDF (reference sequence). V shed 0 bases, J shed 0 bases, and the junction held 13 bases outside the gene matches. The CDR3 reads CATSRDLGTATTHQETQYF. In DNA, the CDR3 is TGTGCCACCAGCAGAGATCTGGGGACAGCTACCACCCACCAAGAGACCCAGTACTTC.

This clonotype occurred a few times. The V and J genes are TRBV2 and TRBJ1-6; D possibly corresponds to TRBD1 (5 bases). The CDR3 covers 15 residues. CDR1 and CDR2 from the germline V gene are SNHLY and FYNNEI. Between the trimmed V and J ends, which lost 3 bases and 10 bases, there was a span of 16 bases. The CDR3 DNA follows: TGTGCCAGCAGTGAGGGGCAGGGTTTTGGCTCACCCCTCCACTTT. Translation: CASSEGQGFGSPLHF. Together with reference TRBV2 and TRBJ1-6, the CDR3 gives the full variable domain: EPEVTQTPSHQVTQMGQEVILRCVPISNHLYFYWYRQILGQKVEFLVSFYNNEISEKSEIFDDQFSVERPDGSNFTLKIRSTKLEDSAMYFCASSEGQGFGSPLHFGNGTRLTVT.

Only a few counts were recorded for this clonotype. V usage is TRBV20-1 and J usage is TRBJ1-1; no clear D gene. The germline V gene has CDR1 DFQATT and CDR2 SNEGSKA (reference sequence). The CDR3 has 15 residues. V dropped 0 bases and J dropped 6 bases, with 17 bases sitting between them. CDR3 in DNA: TGCAGTGCTAGAGACCCAAGCGGACGGTTCGCTGAAGCTTTCTTT. Amino acid sequence: CSARDPSGRFAEAFF.

The chain links TRBV7-6 to TRBJ2-2, with 8 bases identical to TRBD2. This CDR3 has 16 amino acids. The V segment lost 7 bases and the J segment 7 bases; nucleotides outside the gene matches: 14. Germline V gives CDR1 SGHVS, CDR2 FNYEAQ. The CDR3 protein is CASTRAAAGAYGELFF. CDR3 in DNA: TGTGCCAGCACCCGAGCTGCAGCGGGGGCTTACGGGGAGCTGTTTTTT.

This clonotype was seen at least ten times. V is TRBV7-9 and J is TRBJ2-6, with no clear D. Germline CDR1 is SEHNR and CDR2 is FQNEAQ (reference sequence). The CDR3 runs to 13 residues. The V and J ends lost 1 base and 9 bases respectively, with 7 bases between them. For the CDR3, the DNA is TGTGCCAGCAGCTTAGTGGGCCACAACGTCCTGACTTTC. Translated: CASSLVGHNVLTF.

This clonotype was detected a few times. The chain combines TRBV3-1 with TRBJ2-7; a possible D gene is TRBD2 (6 bases). CDR3 size: 16 residues. The germline V gene encodes CDR1 LGHDT and CDR2 YNNKEL (reference sequence). V was trimmed by 5 bases and J by 0 bases, leaving 17 bases between them. CDR3 in DNA: TGTGCCAGCAGCTGGGTGATGTCTAGCGACTCCTACGAGCAGTACTTC. Amino acid sequence: CASSWVMSSDSYEQYF.

This chain connects TRBV28 to TRBJ2-1, with D perhaps TRBD2 (5 bases). Germline CDR1 MDHEN, CDR2 SYDVKM. V was shortened by 4 bases and J by 0 bases, with 13 bases between the two germline ends. The CDR3 has 16 residues. The CDR3 sequence: CASSSPSGSSYNEQFF. The CDR3 DNA reads as TGTGCCAGCAGTTCCCCGAGCGGAAGCTCCTACAATGAGCAGTTCTTC.

This clonotype was seen repeatedly, ten times or more. The chain combines TRBV12-3 or TRBV12-4 with TRBJ1-5; D uncertain. V lost 2 bases, J lost 6 bases, and 8 bases lay in between. The CDR3 totals 13 residues. The CDR3: CASSLRVAQPQHF. The CDR3, as DNA: TGTGCCAGCAGTTTACGGGTTGCTCAGCCCCAGCATTTT.